This passage covers 28 T cell receptor beta chains from one sample sequenced in a study of T cell responses to AZD1222 COVID-19 vaccine. Sequencing used immunoSEQ multiplex PCR; TCRdb keeps in-frame clones, though not all of them. Here the sample spans 130,000 to 150,000 clones, approximately 91% being singletons. This sample comprised peripheral blood, obtained 28 days after the second dose of the MenACWY control vaccine. These receptors were obtained from an adult who received the MenACWY meningococcal vaccine as a control.

The gene calls are TRBV5-1 and TRBJ1-1, with D hard to call. Germline-derived CDR1 and CDR2 are SGHRS and YFSETQ. The CDR3 has 14 residues. V lost 2 bases and J lost 0, with 8 bases in between. CDR3 nucleotides: TGCGCCAGCAGCTTCCCGGACGTGAACACTGAAGCTTTCTTT. This encodes CASSFPDVNTEAFF.

CDR3 bases: TGTGCCAGCAGCTTTTCCACAGGGGAAGAGACCCAGTACTTC. It is translated as CASSFSTGEETQYF. V gene TRBV7-9 combines with J gene TRBJ2-5; TRBD1 agrees at 7 bases. The germline CDR1 and CDR2 sequences are SEHNR and FQNEAQ (reference sequence). The V segment lost 3 bases and the J segment 3 bases; nucleotides outside the gene matches: 4. There are 14 residues in the CDR3.

This clone was picked up a small number of times. V and J are TRBV4-1 and TRBJ1-1; 9 bases line up with TRBD1. J gave up 6 bases and V 4 bases, and 15 bases lay outside the gene matches. Germline V gene lookup returns CDR1 MGHRA and CDR2 YSYEKL. The CDR3 extends over 17 amino acids. The CDR3 DNA is TGCGCCAGCAGCCGATACGGGGGGACAGGGAAGGGACCTGAAGCTTTCTTT. It is translated as CASSRYGGTGKGPEAFF.

V and J are TRBV6-2 or TRBV6-3 and TRBJ2-5, with D maybe TRBD2 (6 bases). The germline gives CDR1 MNHEY, CDR2 SVGEGT. The ends were cut back, 2 bases at V and 5 bases at J, with 15 bases in the middle. This CDR3 is built from 15 residues. The CDR3 protein is CASSYKPGVWETQYF. The CDR3 DNA follows: TGTGCCAGCAGTTACAAACCGGGGGTGTGGGAGACCCAGTACTTC.

This chain links TRBV15 with TRBJ2-7; TRBD1 matches 7 bases. This CDR3 has 16 residues. In germline, CDR1 is LNHNV, CDR2 YYDKDF (reference sequence). After removal of 3 bases from V and 0 bases from J, the junction contained 8 bases not matched to a gene. The CDR3, as DNA: TGTGCCACCAGCAGGTACCTGGACAGGAGCTCCTACGAGCAGTACTTC. Its translation is CATSRYLDRSSYEQYF.

The chain recombines TRBV28 with TRBJ2-5, with 12 bases that match TRBD2. Germline V gives CDR1 MDHEN, CDR2 SYDVKM. This CDR3 contains 17 residues. Trimming cost V 5 bases and J 2 bases; bases outside gene matches: 9. The CDR3 coding sequence is TGTGCCAGCAGTCCAGGACTAGCGGGACCTTTTCAAGAGACCCAGTACTTC. The encoded protein is CASSPGLAGPFQETQYF.

This clone was seen a single time. The gene calls are TRBV7-9 and TRBJ1-6; D call uncertain. Looked up from germline, CDR1 is SEHNR and CDR2 is FQNEAQ (reference sequence). This CDR3 spans 18 amino acids. Trimming removed 2 bases from V and 0 bases from J, with 14 bases in between. DNA of the CDR3: TGTGCCAGCAGCTTAAAATTGCGGGATAGCTCCTATAATTCACCCCTCCACTTT. Amino acid sequence: CASSLKLRDSSYNSPLHF.

V gene TRBV5-5 combines with J gene TRBJ1-4; D is uncertain. The CDR3 extends over 13 amino acids. Germline V gene lookup returns CDR1 SGHKS and CDR2 YYEKEE (reference sequence). The V end was cut by 4 bases, the J end by 5 bases, with 9 bases between. The CDR3 spells CASSMPPNEKLFF. As DNA, the CDR3 is TGTGCCAGCAGCATGCCCCCGAATGAAAAACTGTTTTTT.

The rearrangement joins TRBV19 to TRBJ1-3; perhaps TRBD1 as D (5 bases). Germline V gene lookup returns CDR1 LNHDA and CDR2 SQIVND (reference sequence). V was clipped by 6 bases and J by 2 bases, with 11 bases between them. This CDR3 contains 14 residues. The CDR3: CASSRPGTGNTIYF. For the CDR3, the DNA is TGTGCCAGTAGCCGGCCAGGGACTGGAAACACCATATATTTT.

The chain couples TRBV6-2 or TRBV6-3 to TRBJ1-1, with 8 bases matching TRBD1. V lost 2 bases and J lost 7; bases outside the gene matches: 6. The CDR3 length is 14 residues. CDR1 is MNHEY, CDR2 SVGEGT, per germline. Here the CDR3 reads CASSYGLDRGEAFF. The CDR3 DNA sequence: TGTGCCAGCAGTTACGGATTAGACAGGGGTGAAGCTTTCTTT.

The chain carries TRBV7-6 and TRBJ1-3; D is unresolved. Germline V gene data show CDR1 as SGHVS and CDR2 as FNYEAQ. Trimming pared 5 bases from V and 0 bases from J, leaving 5 bases between. The CDR3 is made up of 13 amino acids. The CDR3 loop is CASSPSSGNTIYF. The CDR3 nucleotides are TGTGCCAGCAGCCCAAGCTCTGGAAACACCATATATTTT.

This rearrangement joins TRBV5-1 to TRBJ1-2, with TRBD1 matching over 7 bases. With 2 bases clipped from V and 8 bases from J, the junction kept 9 bases outside the gene matches. CDR3 length: 14 amino acids. Germline V CDR1 and CDR2: SGHRS, YFSETQ. This chain's CDR3 is CASSFAGQAEGYTF. In DNA form, the CDR3 reads TGCGCCAGCAGCTTTGCCGGACAGGCGGAGGGCTACACCTTC.

This clone was observed a handful of times. The CDR3 reads CASSLSWYGYTF. CDR3 DNA sequence: TGTGCCAGCAGCTTGTCTTGGTATGGCTACACCTTC. V is TRBV5-4 and J is TRBJ1-2; D ambiguous. V lost 1 base, J lost 5 bases, and 6 bases lay in between. The CDR3 sequence is 12 residues long. Germline V gene data show CDR1 as SGHNT and CDR2 as YYREEE (reference sequence).

The gene calls are TRBV19 and TRBJ2-3, with 11 positions matching TRBD2. The CDR3 is made up of 16 amino acids. V trimming: 5 bases; J trimming: 4 bases; junction bases outside the gene matches: 8. Germline CDR1 is LNHDA and CDR2 is SQIVND (reference sequence). Here the CDR3 DNA reads TGTGCCAGTAGTTTAATTAGCGGGGGGGCCCCAGATACGCAGTATTTT. It specifies CASSLISGGAPDTQYF.

The chain joins TRBV27 to TRBJ2-7; D call uncertain. Trimming pared 0 bases from V and 4 bases from J, leaving 7 bases between. Per the germline V gene, CDR1 is MNHEY and CDR2 is SMNVEV (reference sequence). This CDR3 region has 13 residues. The CDR3 reads CASSLSHGYEQYF. For the CDR3, the DNA is TGTGCCAGCAGTTTATCACACGGGTACGAGCAGTACTTC.

The chain has TRBV4-1 and TRBJ1-2; D not certain. Per the germline V gene, CDR1 is MGHRA and CDR2 is YSYEKL. This CDR3 has 15 residues. Trimming pared 2 bases from V and 7 bases from J, leaving 17 bases between. This CDR3 is CASSQSDLLPRGYTF. DNA of the CDR3: TGCGCCAGCAGCCAAAGCGATCTGCTACCACGTGGCTACACCTTC.

A remark on this clone: Distinct nucleotide sequences in the sample also encode this CDR3. V is TRBV7-9 and J is TRBJ2-6, with unresolved D. This CDR3 contains 14 residues. Trimming left V 3 bases short and J 4 bases short, with 7 bases between. Germline values: CDR1 SEHNR, CDR2 FQNEAQ (reference sequence). The CDR3 DNA is TGTGCCAGCAGCTTGGGATCCGGGGCCAACGTCCTGACTTTC. Amino acid sequence: CASSLGSGANVLTF.

The V and J genes are TRBV7-2 and TRBJ2-3; TRBD2 agrees at 13 bases. Per the germline V gene, CDR1 is SGHTA and CDR2 is FQGNSA. The CDR3 spans 16 residues. The J segment lost 1 base and the V segment lost 5 bases, leaving 3 bases of the junction unmatched. CDR3 DNA: TGTGCCAGCAGCAGACTAGCGGGAGGAGGCACAGATACGCAGTATTTT. Translating it yields CASSRLAGGGTDTQYF.

In regard to this clone: A junction boundary mismatches the germline segment, possibly from a read error. The chain uses TRBV7-7 and TRBJ1-1; possible D gene TRBD1, 5 bases. The CDR3 totals 16 residues. Germline CDR1 is SSHAT and CDR2 is FNYEAQ (reference sequence). The CDR3 coding sequence is TGTGCTAGCATCCGGTGTCGTGACAGCCAGAACACTGAAGCTTTCTTT. As protein: CASIRCRDSQNTEAFF. Together with reference TRBV7-7 and TRBJ1-1, the CDR3 gives the full variable domain: GAGVSQSPRYKVTKRGQDVTLRCDPISSHATLYWYQQALGQGPEFLTYFNYEAQPDKSGLPSDRFSAERPEGSISTLTIQRTEQRDSAMYRCASIRCRDSQNTEAFFGQGTRLTVV.

The chain employs TRBV7-8 and TRBJ2-7; D is possibly TRBD2 (5 bases). The V gene's germline CDR1 is SGHVS and CDR2 FQNEAQ. This CDR3 contains 15 residues. Trimming removed 2 bases at V and 5 bases at J, with 16 bases between. This chain's CDR3 is CASSLSGSMGHEQYF. CDR3 sequence (DNA): TGTGCCAGCAGCTTAAGTGGGAGTATGGGCCACGAGCAGTACTTC.

This sequence joins TRBV4-1 and TRBJ2-1, with TRBD1 matching over 7 bases. V lost 1 base, J lost 5 bases, and 11 bases stayed unmatched. CDR1 and CDR2 from the germline V gene are MGHRA and YSYEKL. This CDR3 comprises 17 residues. The CDR3 reads CASSQGQGIVDDNEQFF. Written as DNA, the CDR3 is TGCGCCAGCAGCCAAGGACAGGGAATCGTTGACGACAATGAGCAGTTCTTC.

In this sample, this clone turned up a few times. The chain links TRBV4-2 to TRBJ2-1, with a tentative D call TRBD2 (6 bases). CDR1 is LGHNA and CDR2 is YNFKEQ in the germline V gene. Trimming shortened V by 1 base and J by 8 bases, and 15 bases separated the two germline ends. This CDR3 comprises 15 residues. The DNA for the CDR3 is TGTGCCAGCAGCCAAGGGGGTTCGGGGGACTATGAGCAGTTCTTC. Protein product: CASSQGGSGDYEQFF.

The V and J genes are TRBV19 and TRBJ2-3; tentative D call: TRBD1 (6 bases). CDR1 LNHDA and CDR2 SQIVND come from the germline V gene (reference sequence). Trimming removed 5 bases at V and 4 bases at J, with 16 bases between. The length of the CDR3 is 15 residues. The CDR3 coding sequence is TGTGCCAGTAGTTGGCGCAGGGGAGACGCAGATACGCAGTATTTT. Protein sequence: CASSWRRGDADTQYF.

J is TRBJ1-5 and V is TRBV19; no clear D gene. This CDR3 has 14 residues. Germline CDR1 reads LNHDA; CDR2 reads SQIVND (reference sequence). Trimming stripped 6 bases from V and 2 bases from J, with 11 bases between. CDR3 residues: CASRDLRGNQPQHF. CDR3 coding DNA: TGTGCCAGTAGGGACCTGAGAGGCAATCAGCCCCAGCATTTT.

The rearrangement uses TRBV5-8 and TRBJ1-4, with D unclear. Germline CDR1 is SGHTS and CDR2 is YDEGEE. The CDR3 sequence is 15 residues long. The V gene lost 7 bases and the J gene lost 8 bases, with 21 bases spanning the gap. CDR3 amino acids: CASAKRAPGGEKLFF. Here the CDR3 DNA reads TGTGCCAGCGCCAAACGGGCCCCGGGAGGGGAAAAACTGTTTTTT. Looking up the rest from reference TRBV5-8 and TRBJ1-4 gives the full variable domain: EAGVTQSPTHLIKTRGQQATLRCSPISGHTSVYWYQQALGLGLQFLLWYDEGEERNRGNFPPRFSGRQFPNYSSELNVNALELEDSALYLCASAKRAPGGEKLFFGSGTQLSVL.

The CDR3 spells CASSLNSGRSTRELFF. In DNA, the CDR3 is TGTGCCAGCAGCTTAAATAGCGGGAGGTCGACCCGGGAGCTGTTTTTT. The rearrangement uses TRBV13 and TRBJ2-2; 10 nucleotides match TRBD2. The CDR3 loop spans 16 amino acids. V lost 2 bases and J lost 9; bases outside the gene matches: 9. Germline CDR1 reads PRHDT; CDR2 reads FYEKMQ (reference sequence).

This clone was detected once. The rearrangement links TRBV11-3 to TRBJ1-1, with a tentative D call TRBD1 (5 bases). The CDR3 consists of 16 residues. Germline loops: CDR1 SGHNT, CDR2 YENEEA. Trimming cost V 5 bases and J 2 bases, with 18 bases left between them. This CDR3 reads CASSPRTLGANTEAFF. The CDR3 DNA follows: TGTGCCAGCAGCCCTAGGACACTTGGGGCAAACACTGAAGCTTTCTTT.

The V and J genes are TRBV6-4 and TRBJ1-2; 9 bases agree with TRBD1. Germline CDR1 reads MRHNA; CDR2 reads SNTAGT. The CDR3 spans 13 residues. V lost 6 bases, J lost 2 bases, and 1 base stayed unmatched. The CDR3 sequence: CASSTGGNYGYTF. The CDR3, as DNA: TGTGCCAGCAGCACAGGGGGCAACTATGGCTACACCTTC.